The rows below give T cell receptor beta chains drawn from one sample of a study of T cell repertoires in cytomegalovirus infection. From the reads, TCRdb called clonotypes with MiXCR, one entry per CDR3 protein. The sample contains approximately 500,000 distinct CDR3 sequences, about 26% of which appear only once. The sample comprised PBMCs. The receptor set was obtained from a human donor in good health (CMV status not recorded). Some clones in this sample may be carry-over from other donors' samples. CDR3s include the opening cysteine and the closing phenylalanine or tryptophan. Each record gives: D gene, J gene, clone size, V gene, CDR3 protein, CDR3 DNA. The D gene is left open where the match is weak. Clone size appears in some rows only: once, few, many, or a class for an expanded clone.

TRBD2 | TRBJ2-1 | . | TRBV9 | CASSVDLAGGLGEQFF | TGTGCCAGCAGCGTAGATTTGGCGGGAGGGTTAGGTGAGCAGTTCTTC
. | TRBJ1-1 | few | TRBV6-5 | CAIARGVDTEAFF | TGTGCCATCGCAAGGGGGGTGGACACTGAAGCTTTCTTT
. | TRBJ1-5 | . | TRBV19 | CASSMFGGAGNQPQHF | TGTGCCAGTAGTATGTTCGGGGGCGCGGGCAATCAGCCCCAGCATTTT
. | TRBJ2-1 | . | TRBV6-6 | CASRRGLARDRRVRNEQFF | TGTGCCAGCAGGAGGGGGTTGGCTCGCGACAGGAGGGTCAGGAATGAGCAGTTCTTC
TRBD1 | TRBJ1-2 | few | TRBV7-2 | CASSLDFGQGYGYTF | TGTGCCAGCAGCTTGGATTTTGGACAGGGCTATGGCTACACCTTC
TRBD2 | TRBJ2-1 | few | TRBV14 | CASSQDLGAGGRSYNEQFF | TGTGCCAGCAGCCAAGATCTAGGTGCGGGAGGCCGCTCCTACAATGAGCAGTTCTTC
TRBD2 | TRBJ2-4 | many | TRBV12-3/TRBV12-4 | CARGLAENIQYF | TGTGCCAGGGGACTAGCGGAAAACATTCAGTACTTC
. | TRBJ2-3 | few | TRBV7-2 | CASSLGWGDTQYF | TGTGCCAGCAGCTTAGGATGGGGCGATACGCAGTATTTT
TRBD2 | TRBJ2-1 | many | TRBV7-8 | CASSALLREGPLLF | TGTGCCAGCAGCGCCTTGTTGCGGGAGGGCCCTTTGCTCTTC
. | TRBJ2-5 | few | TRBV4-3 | CASSQELLKTQYF | TGCGCCAGCAGCCAAGAACTACTGAAGACCCAGTACTTC
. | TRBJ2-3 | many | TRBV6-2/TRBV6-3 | CASTGGPRGTQYF | TGTGCCAGCACCGGCGGACCCCGAGGGACGCAGTATTTT
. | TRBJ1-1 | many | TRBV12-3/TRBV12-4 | CASSQGPPQAFF | TGTGCCAGCAGCCAGGGTCCGCCCCAAGCTTTCTTT
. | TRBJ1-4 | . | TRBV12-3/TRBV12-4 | CASGKRGIEKLFF | TGTGCCAGCGGAAAGAGGGGGATTGAAAAACTGTTTTTT
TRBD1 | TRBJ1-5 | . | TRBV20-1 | CSAQTGQRHSYSNQPQHF | TGCAGTGCCCAAACGGGACAGCGGCACAGTTATAGCAATCAGCCCCAGCATTTT
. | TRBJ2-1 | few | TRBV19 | CASTSAGLDRNEQFF | TGTGCCAGTACATCCGCGGGACTGGACCGCAATGAGCAGTTCTTC
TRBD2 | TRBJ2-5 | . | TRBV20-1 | CSARVAVAGSQETQYF | TGCAGTGCTAGGGTAGCGGTAGCGGGAAGCCAAGAGACCCAGTACTTC
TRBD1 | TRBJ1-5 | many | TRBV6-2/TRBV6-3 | CASSWKPGTGVNQPQHF | TGTGCCAGCAGTTGGAAACCCGGGACAGGGGTGAATCAGCCCCAGCATTTT
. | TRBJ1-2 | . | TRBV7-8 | CASSASRWDPRKDGYTF | TGTGCCAGCAGCGCTAGCAGATGGGACCCTCGGAAGGACGGCTACACCTTC
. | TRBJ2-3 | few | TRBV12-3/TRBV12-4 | CASSLAHGGDTQYF | TGTGCCAGCAGTTTAGCCCACGGTGGAGATACGCAGTATTTT
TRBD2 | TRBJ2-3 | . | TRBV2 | CASSEGEGLAKYF | TGTGCCAGCAGTGAAGGCGAGGGACTAGCGAAGTATTTT
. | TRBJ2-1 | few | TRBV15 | CATSSRAGGEQFF | TGTGCCACCAGCAGTCGAGCGGGTGGGGAGCAGTTCTTC
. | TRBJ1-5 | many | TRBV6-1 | CASRSNQPQHF | TGTGCCAGCCGTAGCAATCAGCCCCAGCATTTT
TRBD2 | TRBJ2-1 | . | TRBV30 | CAWSVSTSGSGDEQFF | TGTGCCTGGAGTGTATCGACTAGCGGGAGTGGCGATGAGCAGTTCTTC
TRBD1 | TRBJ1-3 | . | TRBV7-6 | CASSKRQGISGNTIYF | TGTGCCAGCAGCAAGAGACAGGGCATCTCTGGAAACACCATATATTTT
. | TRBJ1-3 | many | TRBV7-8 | CASRLSPGNTIYF | TGTGCCAGCAGGTTGAGTCCTGGAAACACCATATATTTT
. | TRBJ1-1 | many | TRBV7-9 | CASSLGQANTEAFF | TGTGCCAGCAGCTTAGGACAAGCGAACACTGAAGCTTTCTTT
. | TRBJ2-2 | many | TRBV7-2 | CASSLAQIKDTGELFF | TGTGCCAGCAGCTTAGCTCAAATAAAAGACACCGGGGAGCTGTTTTTT
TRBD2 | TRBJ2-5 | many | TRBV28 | CASSLELAEETQYF | TGTGCCAGCAGTTTAGAACTAGCGGAAGAGACCCAGTACTTC
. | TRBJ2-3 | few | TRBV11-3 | CASSLYGPGKDTQYF | TGTGCCAGCAGCTTATACGGCCCCGGGAAAGATACGCAGTATTTT
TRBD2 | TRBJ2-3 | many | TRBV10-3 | CAIRRAGTSTDTQYF | TGTGCCATCAGGAGAGCGGGAACTAGCACAGATACGCAGTATTTT
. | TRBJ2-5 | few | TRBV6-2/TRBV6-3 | CASSEKRETQYF | TGTGCCAGCAGTGAGAAGCGCGAGACCCAGTACTTC
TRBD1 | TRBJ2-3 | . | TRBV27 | CASSLRTGWSTDTQYF | TGTGCCAGCAGTCTCCGGACAGGGTGGAGCACAGATACGCAGTATTTT
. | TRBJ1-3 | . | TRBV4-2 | CASSQGGPNSGNTIYF | TGTGCCAGCAGCCAAGGTGGGCCGAACTCTGGAAACACCATATATTTT
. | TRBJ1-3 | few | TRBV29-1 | CSVAMDLISGNTIYF | TGCAGCGTTGCGATGGACTTGATCTCTGGAAACACCATATATTTT
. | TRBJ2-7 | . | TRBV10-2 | CASSEKGEQYF | TGCGCCAGCAGTGAGAAGGGCGAGCAGTACTTC
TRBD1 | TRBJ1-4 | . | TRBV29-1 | CSVDRGDNEKLFF | TGCAGCGTCGACAGGGGTGATAATGAAAAACTGTTTTTT
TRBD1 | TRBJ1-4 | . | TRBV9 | CASSEQGADTFEKLFF | TGTGCCAGCAGCGAACAGGGGGCAGATACCTTTGAAAAACTGTTTTTT
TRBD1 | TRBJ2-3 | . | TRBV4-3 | CASSQDRGSPDTQYF | TGCGCCAGCAGCCAAGACAGGGGGTCACCAGATACGCAGTATTTT
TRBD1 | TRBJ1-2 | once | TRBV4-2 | CASSQAGTGGIYGYTF | TGTGCCAGCAGCCAAGCCGGGACAGGGGGGATCTACGGCTACACCTTC
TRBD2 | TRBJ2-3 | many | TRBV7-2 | CASRPSGRAWDTQYF | TGTGCCAGCAGGCCGAGCGGGAGGGCCTGGGATACGCAGTATTTT
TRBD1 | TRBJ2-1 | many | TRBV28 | CASTTGQISSYNEQFF | TGTGCCAGCACCACGGGACAGATAAGCTCCTACAATGAGCAGTTCTTC
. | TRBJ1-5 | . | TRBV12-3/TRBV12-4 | CASSTGALKNQPQHF | TGTGCCAGCAGTACCGGGGCCCTCAAGAATCAGCCCCAGCATTTT
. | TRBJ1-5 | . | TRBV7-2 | CASSDGRTLGQPQHF | TGTGCCAGCAGCGATGGACGGACCCTGGGGCAGCCCCAGCATTTT
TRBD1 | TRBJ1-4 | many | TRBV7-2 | CASSSWTGVGYEKLFF | TGTGCCAGCAGCTCTTGGACAGGGGTCGGGTATGAAAAACTGTTTTTT